The entry below describes one TCR beta chain. Antigen specificity is unknown. TCRdb re-analysed the 5' RACE reads in MiXCR, keeping a single row per CDR3 protein. The top ten hold over 12% of the sample, which has some 500,000 distinct CDR3 sequences, approximately 13% seen once. This sample was included in a study of T cells after yellow fever vaccination. Overall study: Any fraction with a low cell number was prepared using SMART-Seq v4 Ultra Low Input. Findings of the study overall: Reappearing after the booster were most of the clones from primary vaccination (96% CD4, about 87% CD8).

Trimming removed 2 bases at V and 3 bases at J, with 20 bases between. Per the germline V gene, CDR1 is MNHEY and CDR2 is SMNVEV (reference sequence). The CDR3 has 17 amino acids. This receptor was obtained from a man aged 25-40 years who received the YFV17D yellow fever vaccine. The sample in question was PBMCs, obtained on the day of the yellow fever booster vaccination. This rearrangement joins TRBV27 to TRBJ2-7; D unclear. CDR3 nucleotide sequence: TGTGCCAGCAGTTTAGCCCCGGCGGCCGAGATAGACTACGAGCAGTACTTC. This translates into CASSLAPAAEIDYEQYF.